This T cell receptor (beta chain) was documented in a study of beta chain features in type 1 diabetes. Study details: Sorted cell examination encompassed about 110 million cells across all samples. General study points: TCRB CDR3s from Type 1 diabetes patients were moderately but significantly shorter in all four CD4+ subsets. A possible short-template PCR bias applies equally to patients and controls.

Expressed TCRB transcripts were sequenced after all isolated RNA was converted to cDNA. TCRdb keeps only in-frame clones here, not all; method: immunoSEQ multiplex PCR. The sample records under 200,000 clones, about a tenth being singletons. This clone occurred a few times. Its antigen is currently unknown. Germline assignment: CDR1 LNHDA and CDR2 SQIVND (reference sequence). The CDR3 has 13 residues. Trimming took 11 bases from V and 9 from J; bases not matched to a gene: 13. J is TRBJ2-1 and V is TRBV19; TRBD1 aligns across 7 bases. The receptor was derived from a man aged 30-40 years with type 1 diabetes. The sequenced sample was central memory CD4+ T cells from blood. This CDR3 reads CASSSGTVGEQFF. CDR3 coding DNA: TGTGCCTCTTCGTCCGGGACAGTCGGTGAGCAGTTCTTC.